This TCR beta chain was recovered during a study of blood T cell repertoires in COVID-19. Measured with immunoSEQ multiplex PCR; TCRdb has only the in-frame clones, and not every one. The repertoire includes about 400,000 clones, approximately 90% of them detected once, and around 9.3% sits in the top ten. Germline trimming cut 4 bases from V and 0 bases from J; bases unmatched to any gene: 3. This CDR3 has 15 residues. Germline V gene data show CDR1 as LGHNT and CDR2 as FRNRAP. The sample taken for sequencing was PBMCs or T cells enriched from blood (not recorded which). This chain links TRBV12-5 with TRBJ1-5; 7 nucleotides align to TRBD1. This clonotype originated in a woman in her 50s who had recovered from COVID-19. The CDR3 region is CASGSGQYSNQPQHF. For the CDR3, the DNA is TGTGCTAGTGGTTCGGGACAGTATAGCAATCAGCCCCAGCATTTT.